These 14 T cell receptor beta chains share one sample of origin, sequenced in a study of OX40 agonist ivuxolimab in advanced cancers. Only in-frame clones appear in the TCRdb table, and some are missing; sequencing was by immunoSEQ multiplex PCR. Here the sample spans tens of thousands of clones, about nine tenths being singletons. The material sequenced was CD4+ or CD8+ T cells sorted from blood, taken in a trial of the OX40 agonist ivuxolimab. These TCRs come from an adult with an advanced solid tumor such as melanoma, head and neck, liver or kidney cancer.

The V and J genes are TRBV5-1 and TRBJ2-1; D is perhaps TRBD2 (6 bases). Between the trimmed V and J ends, which lost 7 bases and 0 bases, there was a span of 14 bases. Germline V gene lookup returns CDR1 SGHRS and CDR2 YFSETQ. CDR3 length equals 15 residues. In DNA, the CDR3 is TGCGCCAGCCGGGGGTCTCCTAGCTCCTACAATGAGCAGTTCTTC. Amino acid sequence: CASRGSPSSYNEQFF.

This chain joins TRBV6-5 and TRBJ2-1, with D unclear. Germline V gives CDR1 MNHEY, CDR2 SVGAGI. The CDR3 has 13 residues. Trimming took off 1 base at V and 10 bases at J, with 11 bases between the two ends. The CDR3 spells CASSYFGDGEQFF. The DNA for the CDR3 is TGTGCCAGCAGTTACTTTGGAGACGGCGAGCAGTTCTTC.

This chain connects TRBV28 to TRBJ2-7; D perhaps matches TRBD2 (5 bases). CDR1 MDHEN and CDR2 SYDVKM come from the germline V gene. CDR3 size: 12 residues. Between the trimmed V and J ends, which lost 6 bases and 7 bases, there was a span of 13 bases. CDR3 bases: TGTGCCAGCAGGGCAGGACTCGGGGAGCAGTACTTC. Encoded protein: CASRAGLGEQYF. Together with reference TRBV28 and TRBJ2-7, the CDR3 gives the full variable domain: DVKVTQSSRYLVKRTGEKVFLECVQDMDHENMFWYRQDPGLGLRLIYFSYDVKMKEKGDIPEGYSVSREKKERFSLILESASTNQTSMYLCASRAGLGEQYFGPGTRLTVT.

The rearrangement links TRBV11-3 to TRBJ2-5; 12 positions agree with TRBD2. CDR1 is SGHNT and CDR2 is YENEEA in the germline V gene. CDR3 size: 17 residues. The V gene end was trimmed by 6 bases and the J gene end by 3 bases; junction bases not matched to a gene: 11. The CDR3 loop reads CASRLGVTSGRKETQYF. The CDR3 nucleotides read TGTGCCAGCAGGCTGGGGGTCACTAGCGGGAGGAAAGAGACCCAGTACTTC. Based on the CDR3 plus reference TRBV11-3 and TRBJ2-5, the full variable domain is EAGVVQSPRYKIIEKKQPVAFWCNPISGHNTLYWYLQNLGQGPELLIRYENEEAVDDSQLPKDRFSAERLKGVDSTLKIQPAELGDSAVYLCASRLGVTSGRKETQYFGPGTRLLVL.

The J gene is TRBJ2-7, the V gene TRBV19; TRBD1 matches at 9 bases. Unmatched junction bases numbered 5, after V lost 6 bases and J lost 5 bases. CDR3 length: 13 amino acids. Germline CDR1 is LNHDA and CDR2 is SQIVND (reference sequence). CDR3 protein: CASRAGTGHEQYF. The CDR3 DNA sequence: TGTGCCAGTAGGGCCGGGACAGGGCACGAGCAGTACTTC.

The chain has TRBV6-5 and TRBJ1-2; D possibly corresponds to TRBD1 (5 bases). The ends were cut back, 7 bases at V and 7 bases at J, with 16 bases in the middle. The CDR3 contains 13 residues. CDR1 is MNHEY, CDR2 SVGAGI, per germline. The CDR3 bases are TGTGCCAGCAAAGGGCCTTCCGGGGGTGGCTACACCTTC. This sequence encodes CASKGPSGGGYTF.

J is TRBJ2-7 and V is TRBV21-1; TRBD2, the D gene given by the table, was not confirmed from the DNA. TRBV21-1 is a known pseudogene. The CDR3 loop spans 12 amino acids. The CDR3: CASSPGSCEQYF. The CDR3 region has the DNA TGTGCCAGCAGCCCCGGGTCGTGCGAGCAGTACTTC.

The J gene is TRBJ2-2, the V gene TRBV5-1; 8 nucleotides line up with TRBD1. After removal of 3 bases from V and 3 bases from J, the junction contained 4 bases not matched to a gene. The CDR3 runs 15 residues. Germline assignment: CDR1 SGHRS and CDR2 YFSETQ. CDR3 loop: CASSWGTGDTGELFF. The CDR3, as DNA: TGCGCCAGCAGCTGGGGGACAGGAGACACCGGGGAGCTGTTTTTT.

This rearrangement joins TRBV5-1 to TRBJ2-5; maybe TRBD1 (5 bases). Germline CDR1 SGHRS, CDR2 YFSETQ. The ends were cut back, 4 bases at V and 2 bases at J, with 15 bases in the middle. This CDR3 has 15 amino acids. The CDR3: CASSTGRTIQETQYF. The CDR3 DNA is TGCGCCAGCAGCACAGGACGGACGATTCAAGAGACCCAGTACTTC. The variable domain in full, with the rest retrieved from reference TRBV5-1 and TRBJ2-5, is KAGVTQTPRYLIKTRGQQVTLSCSPISGHRSVSWYQQTPGQGLQFLFEYFSETQRNKGNFPGRFSGRQFSNSRSEMNVSTLELGDSALYLCASSTGRTIQETQYFGPGTRLLVL.

This chain links TRBV4-2 with TRBJ2-1; unclear D gene. Germline V gene sequence: CDR1 LGHNA, CDR2 YNFKEQ. Trimming removed 0 bases from V and 7 bases from J, with 10 bases in between. The CDR3 totals 14 residues. CDR3 bases: TGTGCCAGCAGCCAAGAATATGATCCGAATGAGCAGTTCTTC. Encoded protein: CASSQEYDPNEQFF.

This clone was detected only a few times. CDR3 DNA: TGTGCCAGCAGCGCCAGACTAGCGGGAGGCCCTCAAGAGACCCAGTACTTC. The encoded protein is CASSARLAGGPQETQYF. This sequence joins TRBV11-3 and TRBJ2-5; TRBD2 aligns across 13 bases. The CDR3 has 17 residues. Germline trimming cut 5 bases from V and 2 bases from J; bases unmatched to any gene: 8. Germline-derived CDR1 and CDR2 are SGHNT and YENEEA.

This sequence joins TRBV19 and TRBJ1-5; D remains unclear. V dropped 8 bases and J dropped 1 base, with 12 bases sitting between them. Germline V gene data show CDR1 as LNHDA and CDR2 as SQIVND (reference sequence). The CDR3 is made up of 14 amino acids. In nucleotides, the CDR3 is TGTGCCAGTGACGACCGGTACAGCAATCAGCCCCAGCATTTT. The encoded protein is CASDDRYSNQPQHF. The whole variable domain, remainder taken from reference TRBV19 and TRBJ1-5, is DGGITQSPKYLFRKEGQNVTLSCEQNLNHDAMYWYRQDPGQGLRLIYYSQIVNDFQKGDIAEGYSVSREKKESFPLTVTSAQKNPTAFYLCASDDRYSNQPQHFGDGTRLSIL.

This sequence joins TRBV5-1 and TRBJ2-3, with 12 bases identical to TRBD1. CDR1 and CDR2 (germline): SGHRS, YFSETQ. The CDR3 is made up of 16 amino acids. V dropped 0 bases and J dropped 5; count of bases not matched to a gene: 4. The CDR3 sequence is CASSLEGQGARDTQYF. The CDR3 DNA reads TGCGCCAGCAGCTTGGAGGGACAGGGGGCTAGAGATACGCAGTATTTT.

This clone has only one observation. The V call is TRBV5-1, the J call TRBJ2-3; 13 nucleotides align to TRBD2. Germline CDR1 SGHRS, CDR2 YFSETQ. The J segment lost 2 bases and the V segment lost 2 bases, leaving 5 bases of the junction unmatched. The length of the CDR3 is 17 residues. The CDR3 is CASSFPGLAGSTDTQYF. The CDR3 DNA reads as TGCGCCAGCAGCTTTCCGGGACTAGCGGGATCCACAGATACGCAGTATTTT.